This is a list of T cell receptor beta chains from one sample in a study of CXCR3-negative and CXCR3-positive naive CD8 T cells. TCRdb re-called the 5' RACE reads and shows each CDR3 protein once, DNA omitted. In total, the table holds more than 65,000 distinct CDR3 sequences. Sequencing was done on a sample of naive CXCR3- CD8+ T cells from blood. The receptor source for this set is a human donor in good health. Some clones in this sample may be carry-over from other donors' samples. The CDR3 runs from the conserved cysteine through the conserved F or W.

j_gene	v_gene	CDR3aa
TRBJ2-2	TRBV6-2/TRBV6-3	CASSKAGGPNTGELFF
TRBJ2-1	TRBV29-1	CSAYDPLLVPEQFF
TRBJ1-5	TRBV7-9	CASSLAQGNQPQHF
TRBJ1-1	TRBV11-2	CASSSQGGEAFF
TRBJ1-5	TRBV20-1	CSATDRDEMDQPQHF
TRBJ1-2	TRBV13	CASNYSPNYGYTF
TRBJ1-4	TRBV15	CATSRGTNEKLFF
TRBJ2-1	TRBV10-1	CASSPGLANHEQFF
TRBJ2-7	TRBV5-4	CASSSGTSGRMEQYF
TRBJ2-1	TRBV29-1	CSVEVSGLYNEQFF
TRBJ2-7	TRBV7-9	CATEETRFYEQYF
TRBJ1-2	TRBV29-1	CSVEGQGASFGYTF
TRBJ2-1	TRBV5-4	CASSPGQAAYNEQFF
TRBJ2-7	TRBV20-1	CSARGYTYEQYF
TRBJ1-2	TRBV7-2	CASSFTPDGGRYGYTF
TRBJ2-7	TRBV28	CASSFTGGPYEQYF
TRBJ2-2	TRBV12-3/TRBV12-4	CASRLENTGELFF
TRBJ2-1	TRBV11-2	CASSQRGWGGDEQFF
TRBJ2-5	TRBV29-1	CSVRGGKETQYF
TRBJ2-5	TRBV12-3/TRBV12-4	CASSLSGGGKETQYF
TRBJ1-6	TRBV5-5	CASSAPTGFYNSPLHF
TRBJ2-3	TRBV7-9	CASSPRLAPDTQYF
TRBJ1-2	TRBV3-1	CASSQVGHYGYTF
TRBJ2-3	TRBV7-6	CASSRGGSDTQYF
TRBJ1-2	TRBV13	CASSTRHVDYGYTF
TRBJ2-3	TRBV5-1	CASSTGQGVGGDTQYF
TRBJ2-3	TRBV6-4	CASSGGGSPDTQYF
TRBJ2-3	TRBV28	CASSLADTQYF
TRBJ1-1	TRBV29-1	CSVVGQAGTEAFF
TRBJ2-7	TRBV7-6	CASTPGTASYEQYF
TRBJ2-3	TRBV12-3/TRBV12-4	CASSFRPGITDTQYF
TRBJ2-1	TRBV3-1	CASSLRPGQHNEQFF
TRBJ1-3	TRBV5-5	CASSLAGTSGNTIYF
TRBJ1-1	TRBV29-1	CSVVLSGVNTEAFF
TRBJ2-7	TRBV29-1	CSVEGVMGGDVYEQYF
TRBJ2-5	TRBV5-6	CASSFTLQETQYF